A selection of T cell receptor beta chains follows, all from one sample in a study of shared clonotypes between healthy human individuals. Clones were sequenced by immunoSEQ multiplex PCR, and TCRdb holds only the in-frame ones, with some missing. The sample yields 1 million to 1.2 million clones, 70% to 85% seen once. Sequenced input: memory CD4+ T cells from PBMCs. The receptor set was obtained from a man between 18 and 35 years old in good health. Some clones in this sample may be carry-over from other donors' samples. The CDR3 runs from the conserved cysteine through the conserved F or W. Each record gives: V gene, J gene, CDR3 protein.

V: TRBV5-4
J: TRBJ1-1
CDR3: CASSPLGVYTEAFF

V: TRBV5-1
J: TRBJ1-6
CDR3: CASSWAVDNSPLHF

V: TRBV23-1
J: TRBJ2-2
CDR3: CASSQSKSLGTNTGELFF

V: TRBV10-1
J: TRBJ1-2
CDR3: CASSAAPNYGYTF

V: TRBV6-5
J: TRBJ1-2
CDR3: CASSPDRMSYGYTF

V: TRBV15
J: TRBJ2-5
CDR3: CATSRGGGGYKETQYF

V: TRBV11-2
J: TRBJ2-1
CDR3: CASSPALYNEQFF

V: TRBV5-1
J: TRBJ2-7
CDR3: CASSGSQGTGALEQYF

V: TRBV6-5
J: TRBJ1-1
CDR3: CASSPRNQGLRAFF

V: TRBV28
J: TRBJ2-7
CDR3: CASSFAGDHRYEQYF

V: TRBV10-3
J: TRBJ2-5
CDR3: CAISEPWTGSKEETQYF

V: TRBV11-2
J: TRBJ2-4
CDR3: CASSPKDRGTIQYF

V: TRBV27
J: TRBJ2-1
CDR3: CASSRNNDLYNEQFF

V: TRBV7-9
J: TRBJ2-5
CDR3: CASSLATGGRQTQYF

V: TRBV23-1
J: TRBJ2-3
CDR3: CASSQSQGNTDTQYF

V: TRBV10-3
J: TRBJ2-1
CDR3: CAISGVWGNAYNEQFF

V: TRBV7-9
J: TRBJ2-7
CDR3: CASSWGTATEQYF

V: TRBV10-3
J: TRBJ1-1
CDR3: CAIMVTANTEAFF

V: TRBV15
J: TRBJ1-5
CDR3: CATSRDGGARQPQHF

V: TRBV10-3
J: TRBJ2-3
CDR3: CAISGGETGSDSDTQYF

V: TRBV11-2
J: TRBJ1-6
CDR3: CASSLWGKSPLHF

V: TRBV4-3
J: TRBJ1-4
CDR3: CASSQAPHSNEKLFF

V: TRBV7-2
J: TRBJ2-7
CDR3: CASSISGPPYEQYF

V: TRBV2
J: TRBJ2-7
CDR3: CASTMDYEQYF

V: TRBV28
J: TRBJ2-7
CDR3: CASSPVPQGAGDEQYF

V: TRBV5-6
J: TRBJ1-2
CDR3: CASSLDPGIGGYTF

V: TRBV5-1
J: TRBJ2-4
CDR3: CASSSGGLAKNIQYF

V: TRBV14
J: TRBJ2-1
CDR3: CASSLQRQGISKFF

V: TRBV7-2
J: TRBJ2-3
CDR3: CASSLAGADTQYF

V: TRBV28
J: TRBJ2-3
CDR3: CASSRPLDTQYF

V: TRBV28
J: TRBJ2-3
CDR3: CASSPSGRTTDTQYF

V: TRBV11-2
J: TRBJ2-3
CDR3: CASSSSGVTDTQYF

V: TRBV7-2
J: TRBJ2-3
CDR3: CASSTRGDTQYF

V: TRBV27
J: TRBJ2-7
CDR3: CASVHPRPKPYEQYF

V: TRBV11-3
J: TRBJ2-3
CDR3: CASSLGQGHTDTQYF

V: TRBV11-2
J: TRBJ2-7
CDR3: CASSFPFRRAEQYF

V: TRBV18
J: TRBJ2-5
CDR3: CASSPRLQETQYF

V: TRBV27
J: TRBJ1-2
CDR3: CASSLTGAGYGYTF

V: TRBV9
J: TRBJ2-5
CDR3: CASSALFSGQETQYF

V: TRBV27
J: TRBJ2-7
CDR3: CASSLRRSLSYEQYF

V: TRBV5-1
J: TRBJ2-5
CDR3: CASSDEGPRGTQYF

V: TRBV7-9
J: TRBJ2-2
CDR3: CATLVAQGNTGELFF

V: TRBV29-1
J: TRBJ2-5
CDR3: CSVVRGPQETQYF

V: TRBV6-6
J: TRBJ1-1
CDR3: CASRGRRNTEAFF

V: TRBV7-8
J: TRBJ2-1
CDR3: CASSLGDWAYNEQFF

V: TRBV28
J: TRBJ1-2
CDR3: CASSLGGYGYTF

V: TRBV18
J: TRBJ1-4
CDR3: CASSPGMDRGREKLFF

V: TRBV18
J: TRBJ1-1
CDR3: CASSPDQNTEAFF

V: TRBV5-1
J: TRBJ2-7
CDR3: CASSFGGSSYEQYF

V: TRBV2
J: TRBJ2-5
CDR3: CASSEGRGGVSWETQYF

V: TRBV5-4
J: TRBJ2-7
CDR3: CASSLAGTDHEQYF

V: TRBV10-3
J: TRBJ1-5
CDR3: CATRTTPDQPQHF

V: TRBV9
J: TRBJ1-4
CDR3: CASSTHRGEKLFF

V: TRBV7-2
J: TRBJ1-4
CDR3: CASSLVGYGEKLFF

V: TRBV18
J: TRBJ2-7
CDR3: CASSPLAPQSPYEQYF

V: TRBV11-3
J: TRBJ2-1
CDR3: CASSFGGNEQFF

V: TRBV30
J: TRBJ1-1
CDR3: CAWSVKPAFFLGTEAFF